The 27 T cell receptor beta chains listed next were all sequenced from one sample in a study of T cell changes during pregnancy in multiple sclerosis (dated by TCRdb to between 2019 and 2020). Receptor amplification or capture employed the immunoSEQ multiplex PCR assay. TCRdb provides this immuneACCESS table in a form limited to in-frame rearrangements. Some clones are lacking; in checked studies, under half of them reflect an unresolved V gene, and why the rest are absent is not known. The sample table lists 85,000 to 90,000 clones, nearly 95% of them with a count of one. The ten most abundant clones make up about 1.7% of the sample. This specimen consisted of peripheral blood, obtained after pregnancy. These receptor sequences come from a female donor in good health, enrolled as a control in a pregnancy study.

The V gene is TRBV7-6, the J gene TRBJ2-3; 8 bases match TRBD2. The CDR3 extends over 15 amino acids. V shed 6 bases, J shed 5 bases, and the junction held 10 bases outside the gene matches. Germline assignment: CDR1 SGHVS and CDR2 FNYEAQ. CDR3 in DNA: TGTGCCAGCAGGCCCGGGACTAGGGATGAAGATACGCAGTATTTT. Its translation: CASRPGTRDEDTQYF.

This chain joins TRBV4-1 and TRBJ2-1, with TRBD2 matching over 7 bases. The CDR3 length is 18 residues. After removal of 4 bases from V and 8 bases from J, the junction contained 20 bases not matched to a gene. Germline V gives CDR1 MGHRA, CDR2 YSYEKL. CDR3 in DNA: TGCGCCAGCAGCCGGTCAGAGGGTTCCAGCGGGAATTCTTATGAGCAGTTCTTC. Its protein product is CASSRSEGSSGNSYEQFF.

V is TRBV7-9 and J is TRBJ2-5; TRBD2 matches at 10 bases. Trimming removed 2 bases from V and 6 bases from J; junction bases left unmatched: 3. CDR3 size: 14 residues. Per germline, CDR1 SEHNR and CDR2 FQNEAQ (reference sequence). For the CDR3, the DNA is TGTGCCAGCAGCTTAACTAGCGGGATAAAGACCCAGTACTTC. It encodes CASSLTSGIKTQYF.

The rearrangement uses TRBV6-6 and TRBJ1-1; possible D gene TRBD1, 6 bases. CDR3 length: 15 amino acids. Trimming took off 8 bases at V and 4 bases at J, with 20 bases between the two ends. CDR1 is MNHNY, CDR2 SVGAGI, per germline (reference sequence). In DNA, the CDR3 is TGTGCCAGCGGGGACACCTGGCCGTTTGGCACTGAAGCTTTCTTT. Translated: CASGDTWPFGTEAFF.

DNA for the CDR3: TGTGCCAGCTCACCGTTCCGGGAATCGGGGAATGAGCAGTTCTTC. Protein: CASSPFRESGNEQFF. The gene calls are TRBV18 and TRBJ2-1, with D perhaps matching TRBD2 (5 bases). CDR1 and CDR2 (germline): KGHSH, LQKENI. The V and J ends lost 3 bases and 7 bases respectively, with 16 bases between them. The CDR3 runs 15 residues. The entire variable domain, with the rest obtained from reference TRBV18 and TRBJ2-1, is as follows: NAGVMQNPRHLVRRRGQEARLRCSPMKGHSHVYWYRQLPEEGLKFMVYLQKENIIDESGMPKERFSAEFPKEGPSILRIQQVVRGDSAAYFCASSPFRESGNEQFFGPGTRLTVL.

The V gene is TRBV4-1, the J gene TRBJ2-1; tentative D call: TRBD2 (5 bases). The CDR3 totals 14 residues. V gave up 2 bases and J gave up 6 bases, with 11 bases separating them. The germline CDR1 and CDR2 sequences are MGHRA and YSYEKL. CDR3 amino acids: CASSQTLGGNEQFF. CDR3 nucleotides: TGCGCCAGCAGCCAAACGCTAGGAGGCAATGAGCAGTTCTTC.

The V gene is TRBV2, the J gene TRBJ1-3; D is possibly TRBD1 (5 bases). Trimming left V 6 bases short and J 2 bases short, with 14 bases between. There are 15 residues in the CDR3. The V gene's germline CDR1 is SNHLY and CDR2 FYNNEI. CDR3 coding DNA: TGTGCCAGCAGAAGGCAGGGTGGCACTGGAAACACCATATATTTT. It specifies CASRRQGGTGNTIYF.

Written as DNA, the CDR3 is TGTGCCAGCTCACCGGGACTCGGCAATCAGCCCCAGCATTTT. Amino acids: CASSPGLGNQPQHF. The V call is TRBV18, the J call TRBJ1-5; D perhaps matches TRBD1 (5 bases). Germline lookup yields CDR1 KGHSH and CDR2 LQKENI. Trimming left V 3 bases short and J 2 bases short, with 8 bases between. This CDR3 is 14 amino acids long.

The J gene is TRBJ1-5, the V gene TRBV19; D not certain. CDR1 and CDR2 from the germline V gene are LNHDA and SQIVND (reference sequence). The CDR3 covers 16 residues. The V and J ends lost 8 bases and 0 bases respectively, with 17 bases between them. The CDR3 sequence is CASSGRMMTSNQPQHF. Written as DNA, the CDR3 is TGTGCCAGTTCTGGCAGGATGATGACTAGCAATCAGCCCCAGCATTTT.

The V call is TRBV27, the J call TRBJ1-5; D is ambiguous. The CDR3 extends over 14 amino acids. Germline V gene sequence: CDR1 MNHEY, CDR2 SMNVEV (reference sequence). The V and J ends lost 5 bases and 7 bases respectively, with 15 bases between them. The CDR3 region is CASSLQGSGQPQHF. CDR3 nucleotides: TGTGCCAGCAGTCTCCAAGGGTCGGGGCAGCCCCAGCATTTT.

The chain couples TRBV19 to TRBJ2-7; 10 bases agree with TRBD1. The CDR3 covers 18 residues. Germline trimming cut 7 bases from V and 2 bases from J; bases unmatched to any gene: 17. The germline V gene has CDR1 LNHDA and CDR2 SQIVND (reference sequence). The CDR3 protein is CASIGGTGAPYVPYEQYF. As DNA, the CDR3 is TGTGCCAGTATCGGGGGGACAGGGGCCCCGTACGTACCCTACGAGCAGTACTTC.

The genes are TRBV28 and TRBJ1-1; 7 nucleotides line up with TRBD1. This CDR3 spans 13 amino acids. Germline trimming cut 3 bases from V and 4 bases from J; bases unmatched to any gene: 2. CDR1 MDHEN and CDR2 SYDVKM come from the germline V gene. This CDR3 is CASSFPGGTEAFF. The DNA of the CDR3 is TGTGCCAGCAGTTTCCCAGGGGGCACTGAAGCTTTCTTT.

V is TRBV11-1 and J is TRBJ2-7; D unresolved. This CDR3 has 11 amino acids. Germline CDR1 reads SGHAT; CDR2 reads FQDESV (reference sequence). Between the trimmed V and J ends, which lost 6 bases and 4 bases, there was a span of 7 bases. The CDR3 reads CASSVAYEQYF. In DNA form, the CDR3 reads TGTGCCAGCAGTGTAGCTTACGAGCAGTACTTC.

The chain links TRBV29-1 to TRBJ2-4, with 7 bases matching TRBD1. Germline CDR1 reads SQVTM; CDR2 reads ANQGSEA. The trim removed 6 bases at V and 3 bases at J, leaving 11 bases unmatched. CDR3 length: 15 residues. The CDR3 DNA sequence: TGCAGCGTCAGCCCCGGGACAGATTACAAAAACATTCAGTACTTC. Translating gives CSVSPGTDYKNIQYF.

V is TRBV7-2 and J is TRBJ2-1; D perhaps matches TRBD2 (5 bases). Germline CDR1 reads SGHTA; CDR2 reads FQGNSA. V shed 5 bases and J shed 0 bases, with 11 bases lying between them. CDR3 length: 15 amino acids. CDR3 loop: CASSEDWSSYNEQFF. The CDR3 DNA reads TGTGCCAGCAGCGAGGACTGGAGCTCCTACAATGAGCAGTTCTTC.

This CDR3 reads CATGRTSGATDTQYF. The DNA for the CDR3 is TGTGCCACAGGGAGGACTAGCGGGGCCACAGATACGCAGTATTTT. V and J are TRBV10-3 and TRBJ2-3; 12 bases align to TRBD2. Germline-derived CDR1 and CDR2 are ENHRY and SYGVKD. The V and J ends lost 10 bases and 2 bases, in that order; junction bases with no gene match: 7. The CDR3 loop spans 15 amino acids.

J is TRBJ2-7 and V is TRBV20-1, with D possibly TRBD2 on 6 matching bases. The germline CDR1 and CDR2 sequences are DFQATT and SNEGSKA (reference sequence). Trimming took off 7 bases at V and 5 bases at J, with 12 bases between the two ends. This CDR3 spans 11 amino acids. CDR3 sequence reads: CSGRRDHEQYF. CDR3 DNA sequence: TGCAGTGGCCGGAGGGACCACGAGCAGTACTTC.

The chain employs TRBV7-2 and TRBJ2-3; 9 bases line up with TRBD2. The ends lost 4 bases at V and 3 bases at J; junction bases unmatched: 14. Germline-derived CDR1 and CDR2 are SGHTA and FQGNSA. This CDR3 spans 18 amino acids. CDR3 DNA: TGTGCCAGCAGCTCCCCCCAGGAATCTAGCGGGAAGACAGATACGCAGTATTTT. Its translation: CASSSPQESSGKTDTQYF.

V usage is TRBV21-1 and J usage is TRBJ1-1; the table names TRBD1, a call not compared with the DNA. TRBV21-1 is shown as a pseudogene. CDR3 length equals 15 residues. The DNA for the CDR3 is TGTGCCAGCAGCAATATAGACAGGGGGACCACTGAAGCTTTCTTT. This encodes CASSNIDRGTTEAFF.

The chain joins TRBV7-9 to TRBJ1-2; TRBD1 matches 7 bases. The junction had 4 bases not matched to a gene; V was cut back by 5 bases and J by 1 base. This CDR3 is 14 amino acids long. Germline CDR1 reads SEHNR; CDR2 reads FQNEAQ (reference sequence). The CDR3 coding sequence is TGTGCCAGCAGCGCGGACAGGTTTAACTATGGCTACACCTTC. Translation: CASSADRFNYGYTF. The variable domain in full, with the rest retrieved from reference TRBV7-9 and TRBJ1-2, is DTGVSQNPRHKITKRGQNVTFRCDPISEHNRLYWYRQTLGQGPEFLTYFQNEAQLEKSRLLSDRFSAERPKGSFSTLEIQRTEQGDSAMYLCASSADRFNYGYTFGSGTRLTVV.

CDR3 nucleotides: TGTGCCAGCAACGCGAGGGGGAGCTCCTACAATGAGCAGTTCTTC. This codes for CASNARGSSYNEQFF. The rearrangement links TRBV5-4 to TRBJ2-1, with D possibly TRBD1 on 6 matching bases. V shed 6 bases and J shed 0 bases, with 13 bases lying between them. CDR1 and CDR2 (germline): SGHNT, YYREEE (reference sequence). The CDR3 is 15 amino acids.

The chain joins TRBV5-1 to TRBJ2-7; possible D gene TRBD1, 6 bases. Germline CDR1 SGHRS, CDR2 YFSETQ. V lost 0 bases to trimming and J lost 2 bases, with 9 bases between them. This CDR3 spans 14 amino acids. In DNA, the CDR3 is TGCGCCAGCAGCTTGGCTACAGGGCCCTACGAGCAGTACTTC. This translates into CASSLATGPYEQYF. The whole variable domain, filled in from reference TRBV5-1 and TRBJ2-7, reads KAGVTQTPRYLIKTRGQQVTLSCSPISGHRSVSWYQQTPGQGLQFLFEYFSETQRNKGNFPGRFSGRQFSNSRSEMNVSTLELGDSALYLCASSLATGPYEQYFGPGTRLTVT.

This clone was recorded once. The rearrangement uses TRBV5-1 and TRBJ2-3, with TRBD2 identical over 8 bases. V lost 0 bases, J lost 5 bases, and 5 bases stayed unmatched. The germline gives CDR1 SGHRS, CDR2 YFSETQ. The CDR3 covers 15 residues. CDR3 bases: TGCGCCAGCAGCTTGGTCGGGAGGGCCGAAGATACGCAGTATTTT. Its translation: CASSLVGRAEDTQYF.

The chain couples TRBV14 to TRBJ2-1; weak D call: TRBD1 (6 bases). V gave up 2 bases and J gave up 8 bases, with 16 bases separating them. This CDR3 is 15 amino acids long. Germline values: CDR1 SGHDN, CDR2 FVKESK. CDR3: CASSQRHPGADEQFF. The CDR3 DNA follows: TGTGCCAGCAGCCAAAGGCATCCAGGGGCGGATGAGCAGTTCTTC.

This clone has only a few counts. The chain uses TRBV28 and TRBJ1-1; D remains unclear. V lost 3 bases to trimming and J lost 7 bases, with 9 bases between them. This CDR3 is 12 amino acids long. Germline CDR1 is MDHEN and CDR2 is SYDVKM. Written as DNA, the CDR3 is TGTGCCAGCAGTTTGTTAGCCAGTGAAGCTTTCTTT. It is translated as CASSLLASEAFF.

The chain has TRBV10-2 and TRBJ2-7, with D possibly TRBD2 on 5 matching bases. This CDR3 is built from 12 residues. V lost 4 bases to trimming and J lost 7 bases, with 11 bases between them. The germline CDR1 and CDR2 sequences are WSHSY and SAAADI. CDR3 sequence reads: CASSGARGEQYF. The DNA for the CDR3 is TGCGCCAGCAGTGGGGCTCGGGGTGAGCAGTACTTC.

This chain joins TRBV7-6 and TRBJ2-7; perhaps TRBD2 as D (6 bases). Per the germline V gene, CDR1 is SGHVS and CDR2 is FNYEAQ. There are 16 residues in the CDR3. V lost 2 bases and J lost 4, with 18 bases in between. As DNA, the CDR3 is TGTGCCAGCAGCTTACAGAGGTGGGGGGAACTGTACGAGCAGTACTTC. This encodes CASSLQRWGELYEQYF. Supplemented by reference TRBV7-6 and TRBJ2-7, the full variable domain reads GAGVSQSPRYKVTKRGQDVALRCDPISGHVSLYWYRQALGQGPEFLTYFNYEAQQDKSGLPNDRFSAERPEGSISTLTIQRTEQRDSAMYRCASSLQRWGELYEQYFGPGTRLTVT.